This T cell receptor beta chain was obtained from a study of CD8+ T cells in alopecia areata. Reverse transcription of extracted RNA yielded cDNA, which provided the sequencing template. Assay: immunoSEQ multiplex PCR; the TCRdb copy retains only in-frame clones and omits some. The sample records fewer than 150,000 clones, approximately 58% being singletons. The CDR3 is 14 amino acids. V dropped 2 bases and J dropped 6 bases, with 14 bases sitting between them. Per germline, CDR1 MRHNA and CDR2 SNTAGT. The sample in question was CD4+ T cells sorted from blood, obtained at week 0. This sequence originates from a human donor with alopecia areata. This chain links TRBV6-4 with TRBJ2-7; D assignment may be TRBD1 or TRBD2 (7 bases each). For the CDR3, the DNA is TGTGCCAGCAGTGACGGGGGAGGGGGCTGCGAGCAGTACTTC. This sequence encodes CASSDGGGGCEQYF.